The 26 T cell receptor beta chains below come from one sample, sequenced in a study of control samples from healthy donors and cancer patients. Assay: immunoSEQ multiplex PCR; the TCRdb copy retains only in-frame clones and omits some. Found here are fewer than 130,000 clones, more than 75% of them singletons; the top ten hold 3.5% to 4.5%. The sequenced sample consisted of PBMCs. These receptors all stem from a woman aged 60-70 years with lung cancer.

The chain links TRBV4-3 to TRBJ1-5, with D perhaps matching TRBD1 (6 bases). Germline lookup yields CDR1 LGHNA and CDR2 YSLEER. This CDR3 is 13 amino acids long. V dropped 4 bases and J dropped 4 bases, with 8 bases sitting between them. The CDR3 region is CASSLTGNQPQHF. For the CDR3, the DNA is TGCGCCAGCAGCCTAACAGGGAATCAGCCCCAGCATTTT.

About this clone itself: The germline gene is not matched at one end of the junction; a read error may be the cause. The CDR3 DNA reads as TGTGCCTGGAGTGAGGCATCGTTTTATGGCTTCACCTTC. This sequence encodes CAWSEASFYGFTF. This rearrangement joins TRBV30 to TRBJ1-2; D unresolved. This CDR3 spans 13 amino acids. CDR1 is GTSNPN, CDR2 SVGIG, per germline (reference sequence). Variable domain in full (rest from reference TRBV30 and TRBJ1-2): SQTIHQWPATLVQPVGSPLSLECTVEGTSNPNLYWYRQAAGRGLQLLFYSVGIGQISSEVPQNLSASRPQDRQFILSSKKLLLSDSGFYLCAWSEASFYGFTFGSGTRLTVV.

With regard to this clone: Within the sample, other DNA sequences also encode this same CDR3. The rearrangement links TRBV5-1 to TRBJ2-1, with D possibly matching TRBD2 (6 bases). The germline V gene has CDR1 SGHRS and CDR2 YFSETQ. This CDR3 region has 18 residues. Trimming shortened V by 3 bases and J by 5 bases, and 24 bases separated the two germline ends. CDR3 sequence reads: CASSSVPLTGGSNNEQFF. DNA for the CDR3: TGCGCCAGCAGCTCAGTACCGCTCACTGGAGGGTCTAACAATGAGCAGTTCTTC.

This chain links TRBV11-3 with TRBJ2-5; 7 bases map to TRBD2. The CDR3 sequence is 15 residues long. From germline, CDR1 is SGHNT and CDR2 YENEEA. Unmatched junction bases numbered 8, after V lost 3 bases and J lost 4 bases. CDR3 bases: TGTGCCAGCAGCTTTAAACTGGGGGGGTTAGAGACCCAGTACTTC. This codes for CASSFKLGGLETQYF.

The chain is built from TRBV6-6 and TRBJ2-1; 12 bases agree with TRBD2. The junction had 4 bases not matched to a gene; V was cut back by 6 bases and J by 4 bases. The CDR3 is made up of 15 amino acids. Germline V CDR1 and CDR2: MNHNY, SVGAGI (reference sequence). DNA for the CDR3: TGTGCCAGCAGAGGGACTAGCGGGTTTTACAATGAGCAGTTCTTC. Translation gives CASRGTSGFYNEQFF.

V usage is TRBV27 and J usage is TRBJ2-7; 8 bases are a match to TRBD1. Trimming took 9 bases from V and 1 from J; bases not matched to a gene: 5. This CDR3 has 13 residues. Germline-derived CDR1 and CDR2 are MNHEY and SMNVEV (reference sequence). The CDR3 region has the DNA TGTGCCAGTTCCAGGGGGCAATCCTACGAGCAGTACTTC. It codes for CASSRGQSYEQYF.

This chain connects TRBV20-1 to TRBJ1-1, with D maybe TRBD1 (5 bases). CDR1 DFQATT and CDR2 SNEGSKA come from the germline V gene (reference sequence). This CDR3 contains 14 residues. V was pared by 3 bases and J by 3 bases, with 14 bases between. The CDR3 reads CSASQGGSYTEAFF. DNA of the CDR3: TGCAGTGCTAGTCAGGGAGGAAGTTACACTGAAGCTTTCTTT.

The chain joins TRBV7-9 to TRBJ1-5; perhaps TRBD1 as D (5 bases). The CDR3 covers 14 residues. Trimming took off 4 bases at V and 3 bases at J, with 10 bases between the two ends. Germline CDR1 SEHNR, CDR2 FQNEAQ (reference sequence). The CDR3 region has the DNA TGTGCCAGCAGCTCAGGGTTTACCAATCAGCCCCAGCATTTT. It codes for CASSSGFTNQPQHF.

This chain connects TRBV28 to TRBJ2-7; possibly TRBD1 or TRBD2 for D (7 bases each). The CDR3 is 14 amino acids. Germline CDR1 is MDHEN and CDR2 is SYDVKM. Between the trimmed V and J ends, which lost 7 bases and 2 bases, there was a span of 15 bases. The CDR3 spells CASTQGGGTYEQYF. The CDR3 coding sequence is TGTGCCAGCACCCAGGGGGGAGGGACCTACGAGCAGTACTTC.

The chain employs TRBV6-2 or TRBV6-3 and TRBJ1-3; tentatively, D is TRBD1 (6 bases). Germline CDR1 and CDR2: MNHEY and SVGEGT. The CDR3 extends over 15 amino acids. V was trimmed by 5 bases and J by 4 bases, leaving 15 bases between them. The CDR3 DNA reads as TGTGCCAGCAGTCGACACGGGACATCGGGAAACACCATATATTTT. Translation: CASSRHGTSGNTIYF.

The chain uses TRBV11-3 and TRBJ1-1; tentatively, D is TRBD1 (6 bases). CDR3 size: 18 residues. The V end lost 0 bases, the J end lost 6 bases, and 23 bases lay between the germline ends. The germline V gene has CDR1 SGHNT and CDR2 YENEEA. The CDR3 sequence is CASSLDLFGGAPGSEAFF. Here the CDR3 DNA reads TGTGCCAGCAGCTTAGATCTTTTCGGGGGCGCGCCAGGGTCTGAAGCTTTCTTT.

The genes are TRBV2 and TRBJ1-5; TRBD1 is a possible D gene (6 bases). There are 14 residues in the CDR3. V was clipped by 6 bases and J by 2 bases, with 11 bases between them. CDR1 is SNHLY, CDR2 FYNNEI, per germline. The CDR3 DNA reads as TGTGCCAGCAGCGTACAGGGAGGCAATCAGCCCCAGCATTTT. It is translated as CASSVQGGNQPQHF.

The V and J genes are TRBV19 and TRBJ1-3; D unclear. This CDR3 contains 15 residues. Trimming stripped 7 bases from V and 4 bases from J, with 17 bases between. Per germline, CDR1 LNHDA and CDR2 SQIVND (reference sequence). The CDR3 protein is CASTGRGLAGNTIYF. CDR3 DNA: TGTGCCAGTACGGGTCGCGGTTTAGCGGGAAACACCATATATTTT.

The CDR3 sequence is CASSPGTGTDTQYF. Written as DNA, the CDR3 is TGCGCCAGCAGCCCCGGGACAGGCACAGATACGCAGTATTTT. This chain uses TRBV5-1 with TRBJ2-3, with 7 bases matching TRBD1. This CDR3 has 14 residues. Germline CDR1 SGHRS, CDR2 YFSETQ. The V and J ends lost 4 bases and 1 base, in that order; junction bases with no gene match: 3.

This clone was detected only once. V and J are TRBV7-2 and TRBJ1-3, with TRBD1 matching 7 bases. The CDR3 length is 13 residues. With V trimmed by 8 bases and J by 6 bases, 7 bases remained unmatched. From germline, CDR1 is SGHTA and CDR2 FQGNSA. Here the CDR3 DNA reads TGTGCCAGCCTACAGGGGACGGAAAACACCATATATTTT. This gives the protein CASLQGTENTIYF. Based on the CDR3 plus reference TRBV7-2 and TRBJ1-3, the full variable domain is GAGVSQSPSNKVTEKGKDVELRCDPISGHTALYWYRQSLGQGLEFLIYFQGNSAPDKSGLPSDRFSAERTGGSVSTLTIQRTQQEDSAVYLCASLQGTENTIYFGEGSWLTVV.

CDR3 amino acids: CASSIGPGSAGTEAFF. CDR3 DNA sequence: TGTGCCAGTAGTATAGGGCCAGGGTCCGCCGGCACTGAAGCTTTCTTT. The J gene is TRBJ1-1, the V gene TRBV19, with D possibly being TRBD1 (5 bases). V lost 1 base to trimming and J lost 4 bases, with 16 bases between them. The CDR3 runs to 16 residues. Germline assignment: CDR1 LNHDA and CDR2 SQIVND (reference sequence).

This clone was picked up one time. This chain uses TRBV6-1 with TRBJ2-1, with D unresolved. This CDR3 has 15 residues. V lost 1 base, J lost 3 bases, and 10 bases lay in between. Germline V CDR1 and CDR2: MNHNS, SASEGT. Written as DNA, the CDR3 is TGTGCCAGCAGTGAAGATTGGGGTCGCTACAATGAGCAGTTCTTC. This translates into CASSEDWGRYNEQFF.

V usage is TRBV10-3 and J usage is TRBJ1-1; D unresolved. Germline CDR1 is ENHRY and CDR2 is SYGVKD. The CDR3 is made up of 13 amino acids. The germline V and J ends were trimmed by 4 bases and 6 bases, with 12 bases remaining between them. The CDR3 DNA reads TGTGCCATCAGTGTCTCCCCCGGAGCTGAAGCTTTCTTT. This translates into CAISVSPGAEAFF.

The chain recombines TRBV6-2 or TRBV6-3 with TRBJ1-1; D not resolved. CDR3 length: 12 residues. V lost 4 bases and J 1 base, leaving 4 bases between the germline ends. Germline loops: CDR1 MNHEY, CDR2 SVGEGT. The CDR3, as DNA: TGTGCCAGCAGTTCAGGGAACACTGAAGCTTTCTTT. It is translated as CASSSGNTEAFF.

The chain links TRBV19 to TRBJ1-3, with D unresolved. The V end was cut by 6 bases, the J end by 0 bases, with 9 bases between. CDR1 and CDR2 (germline): LNHDA, SQIVND (reference sequence). The CDR3 contains 14 residues. The CDR3 DNA reads TGTGCCAGTAGCCGGACGTACTCTGGAAACACCATATATTTT. Protein: CASSRTYSGNTIYF.

The CDR3 protein is CASSYPGFYEQYF. The CDR3 coding sequence is TGTGCCAGCAGTTACCCGGGATTCTACGAGCAGTACTTC. J is TRBJ2-7 and V is TRBV6-2 or TRBV6-3, with D perhaps matching TRBD2 (5 bases). The germline V gene has CDR1 MNHEY and CDR2 SVGEGT. The CDR3 is 13 residues long. V was shortened by 2 bases and J by 3 bases, with 8 bases between the two germline ends.

This clone was seen a handful of times. The V call is TRBV19, the J call TRBJ2-7, with 9 bases identical to TRBD1. From germline, CDR1 is LNHDA and CDR2 SQIVND (reference sequence). J was trimmed by 4 bases and V by 3 bases; bases with no gene match: 16. The CDR3 has 18 residues. The CDR3 sequence: CASSIGTGSLVTNYEQYF. The CDR3 bases are TGTGCCAGTAGTATCGGGACAGGGTCTCTCGTTACGAATTACGAGCAGTACTTC. The full variable domain, rest sourced from reference TRBV19 and TRBJ2-7, is DGGITQSPKYLFRKEGQNVTLSCEQNLNHDAMYWYRQDPGQGLRLIYYSQIVNDFQKGDIAEGYSVSREKKESFPLTVTSAQKNPTAFYLCASSIGTGSLVTNYEQYFGPGTRLTVT.

The J gene is TRBJ2-6, the V gene TRBV19; D perhaps matches TRBD2 (6 bases). Germline lookup yields CDR1 LNHDA and CDR2 SQIVND (reference sequence). Between the trimmed V and J ends, which lost 1 base and 0 bases, there was a span of 13 bases. CDR3 length: 18 residues. The CDR3 nucleotides read TGTGCCAGTAGTATAGGGTGGAGGGGACGCTCTGGGGCCAACGTCCTGACTTTC. Translating gives CASSIGWRGRSGANVLTF.

This chain joins TRBV19 and TRBJ2-3, with 9 bases fitting TRBD1. The V segment lost 4 bases and the J segment 5 bases; nucleotides outside the gene matches: 7. The CDR3 is 15 amino acids. Looked up from germline, CDR1 is LNHDA and CDR2 is SQIVND (reference sequence). CDR3 residues: CASSTGQGRGDTQYF. CDR3 DNA: TGTGCCAGTAGTACCGGACAGGGGCGGGGAGATACGCAGTATTTT. The full variable domain, its missing parts supplied by reference TRBV19 and TRBJ2-3, is DGGITQSPKYLFRKEGQNVTLSCEQNLNHDAMYWYRQDPGQGLRLIYYSQIVNDFQKGDIAEGYSVSREKKESFPLTVTSAQKNPTAFYLCASSTGQGRGDTQYFGPGTRLTVL.

The gene calls are TRBV2 and TRBJ1-1, with D uncertain. This CDR3 is 14 amino acids long. CDR1 SNHLY and CDR2 FYNNEI come from the germline V gene. V gave up 4 bases and J gave up 3 bases, with 12 bases separating them. The CDR3 reads CASSGSRVDTEAFF. DNA for the CDR3: TGTGCCAGCAGTGGGTCGCGCGTGGACACTGAAGCTTTCTTT.

The chain uses TRBV18 and TRBJ2-5; TRBD1 agrees at 9 bases. The CDR3 is made up of 14 amino acids. The V gene's germline CDR1 is KGHSH and CDR2 LQKENI. V lost 3 bases to trimming and J lost 4 bases; unmatched junction nucleotides: 3. CDR3: CASSPGTGTETQYF. CDR3 bases: TGTGCCAGCTCACCCGGGACAGGGACAGAGACCCAGTACTTC.